Described below is a single T cell receptor (beta chain) sequence and its context. The data are from a study of blood T cell repertoires in COVID-19. Study-level information: Specimens from acute and convalescent COVID-19 originated in the United States, Italy and Spain.

Everyone who took part was roughly 18 to 89 years old, and they came from about 25 US areas. Cohort placement rested on clinical history that participants reported themselves. Symptom resolution, clearance, or two negative PCRs marked the recovered donors of Cohort 3. Measured with immunoSEQ multiplex PCR; TCRdb has only the in-frame clones, and not every one. The data show approximately 300,000 clones, over 75% seen once. The TCR sequence derives from a young woman who had recovered from COVID-19. Sequenced input: PBMCs or T cells enriched from blood (not recorded which).

This CDR3 is CASTHLGLAGGNTGELFF. The CDR3 nucleotides are TGTGCCAGCACTCATTTAGGACTAGCGGGAGGGAACACCGGGGAGCTGTTTTTT. This chain links TRBV27 with TRBJ2-2; 14 bases are shared with TRBD2. Germline values: CDR1 MNHEY, CDR2 SMNVEV (reference sequence). The CDR3 loop spans 18 amino acids. The V segment lost 7 bases and the J segment 1 base; nucleotides outside the gene matches: 8.